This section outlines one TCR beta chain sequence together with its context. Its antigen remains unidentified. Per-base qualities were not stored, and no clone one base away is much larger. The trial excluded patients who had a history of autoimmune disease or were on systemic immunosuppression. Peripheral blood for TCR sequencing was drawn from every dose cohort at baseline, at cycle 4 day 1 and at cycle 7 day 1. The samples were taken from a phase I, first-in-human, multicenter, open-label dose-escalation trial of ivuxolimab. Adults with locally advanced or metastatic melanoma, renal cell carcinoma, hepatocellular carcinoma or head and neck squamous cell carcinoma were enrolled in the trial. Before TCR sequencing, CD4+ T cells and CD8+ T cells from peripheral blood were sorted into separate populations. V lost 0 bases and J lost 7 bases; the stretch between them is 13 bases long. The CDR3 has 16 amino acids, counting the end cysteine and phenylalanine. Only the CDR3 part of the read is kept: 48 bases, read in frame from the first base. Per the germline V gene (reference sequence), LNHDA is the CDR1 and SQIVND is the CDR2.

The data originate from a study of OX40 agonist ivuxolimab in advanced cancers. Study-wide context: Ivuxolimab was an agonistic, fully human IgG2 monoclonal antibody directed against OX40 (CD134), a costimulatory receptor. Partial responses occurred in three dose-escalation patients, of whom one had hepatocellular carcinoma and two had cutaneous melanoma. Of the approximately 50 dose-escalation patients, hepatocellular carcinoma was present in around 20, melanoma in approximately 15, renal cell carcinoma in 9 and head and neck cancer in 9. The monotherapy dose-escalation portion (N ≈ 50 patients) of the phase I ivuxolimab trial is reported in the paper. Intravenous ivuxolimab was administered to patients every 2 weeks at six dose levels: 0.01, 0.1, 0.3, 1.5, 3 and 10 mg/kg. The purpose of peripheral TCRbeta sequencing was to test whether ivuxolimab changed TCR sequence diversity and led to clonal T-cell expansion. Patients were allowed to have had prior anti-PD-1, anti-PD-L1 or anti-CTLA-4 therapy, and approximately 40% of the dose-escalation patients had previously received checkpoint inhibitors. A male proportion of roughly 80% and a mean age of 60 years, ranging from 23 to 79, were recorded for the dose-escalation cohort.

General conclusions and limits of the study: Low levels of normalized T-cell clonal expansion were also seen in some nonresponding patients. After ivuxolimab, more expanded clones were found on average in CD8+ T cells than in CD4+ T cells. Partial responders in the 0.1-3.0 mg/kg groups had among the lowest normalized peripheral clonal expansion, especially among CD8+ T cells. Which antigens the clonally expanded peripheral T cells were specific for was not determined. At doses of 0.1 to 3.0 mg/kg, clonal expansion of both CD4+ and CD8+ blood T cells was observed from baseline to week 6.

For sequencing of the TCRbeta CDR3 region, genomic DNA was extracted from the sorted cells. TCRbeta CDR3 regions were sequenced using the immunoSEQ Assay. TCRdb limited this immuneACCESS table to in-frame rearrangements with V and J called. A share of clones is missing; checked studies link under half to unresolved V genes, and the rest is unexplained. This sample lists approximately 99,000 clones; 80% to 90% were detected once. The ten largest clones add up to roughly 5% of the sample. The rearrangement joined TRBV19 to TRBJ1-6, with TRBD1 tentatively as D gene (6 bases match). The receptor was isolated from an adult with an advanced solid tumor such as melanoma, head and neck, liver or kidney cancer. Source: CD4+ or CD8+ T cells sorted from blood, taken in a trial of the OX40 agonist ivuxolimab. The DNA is TGTGCCAGTAGTATAGATCTGCAGGGGATCAATTCACCCCTCCACTTT. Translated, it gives CASSIDLQGINSPLHF.